This T cell receptor (beta chain) was profiled in a study of read filtering for tumor transcriptome and immune sequencing. Overall study context: TCR-mapped reads were about 3.5 to 10.27 million with IR-seq versus about 85 to 1273 with RNA-seq.

The germline gives CDR1 MDHEN, CDR2 SYDVKM. V trimming: 5 bases; J trimming: 7 bases; junction bases outside the gene matches: 5. The CDR3 consists of 15 residues. General study points: About 81.9% of IR-seq clonotypes had one read, totaling approximately 3.3% of reads; RNA-seq: roughly 76% and 46%.

This clonotype came up many times. Its antigen remains unidentified. From roughly 400 ng of RNA, a library with molecular barcoded alpha/delta and beta/gamma adaptors was made. TCRdb independently ran MiXCR on the reads; one entry per CDR3 protein. The table shows 40,000 or so distinct CDR3 sequences, with roughly an eighth occurring only once. The chain couples TRBV28 to TRBJ2-1; 13 bases fit TRBD2. Specimen: a population of CD138-negative cells sorted from bone marrow. This clonotype was sampled from a donor at least 40 years old with multiple myeloma. The CDR3 bases are TGTGCCAGCAGTCCCCCGGGACTAGCGGGGAATGAGCAGTTCTTC. It is translated as CASSPPGLAGNEQFF. Full variable domain (remainder filled in from reference TRBV28 and TRBJ2-1): DVKVTQSSRYLVKRTGEKVFLECVQDMDHENMFWYRQDPGLGLRLIYFSYDVKMKEKGDIPEGYSVSREKKERFSLILESASTNQTSMYLCASSPPGLAGNEQFFGPGTRLTVL.